This T cell receptor (beta chain) came from a study of T-cell memory formation after mild COVID-19. Whole-study context: TCR clusters were largely donor specific. General study points: A subset of responding clones appeared in pre-infection memory, suggesting cross-reactive memory joined. Largely, contracting CD4+ clones fell within CM and EM, and contracting CD8+ clones within EMRA. Clones shrinking from day 15 to 85 showed even CD4/CD8 mixes; later expanders tilted CD4+.

TCRdb redid the calling of the 5' RACE reads with MiXCR, one entry per CDR3 protein. The table lists approximately 340,000 distinct CDR3 sequences, over 10% of them singletons. Details on this clonotype: Its antigen is not known.

CDR1 SGHVS and CDR2 FQNEAQ come from the germline V gene. V was clipped by 4 bases and J by 0 bases, with 3 bases between them. CDR3 length: 13 residues. This clonotype was sampled from a man aged 18-30 years who had mild COVID-19 (a few samples of this study predate the infection). Cell type and time point are not known. The rearrangement links TRBV7-8 to TRBJ2-2; D not resolved. The specimen was PBMCs or a T cell subset sorted from them (not recorded which). CDR3 in DNA: TGTGCCAGCAGCTGGGCGAACACCGGGGAGCTGTTTTTT. Its translation: CASSWANTGELFF.